Below are 25 T cell receptor beta chains sequenced from a single sample in a study of identical twins. Each CDR3 protein is one row after TCRdb ran MiXCR on the 5' RACE reads. The sample consists of some 790,000 distinct CDR3 sequences, about 18% of them appearing once. A further study also used this sample, focusing on T cells expressing NK-cell markers.

The material sequenced was PBMCs. The receptors were gathered from a woman between 18 and 30 years old in good health.

V is TRBV4-2 and J is TRBJ2-3, with 8 bases fitting TRBD2. CDR1 LGHNA and CDR2 YNFKEQ come from the germline V gene. The CDR3 runs to 16 residues. V was pared by 2 bases and J by 5 bases, with 9 bases of the junction left unmatched. The CDR3 DNA sequence: TGTGCCAGCAGCCAATCATCGCGGCGGGGGGTAGATACGCAGTATTTT. It specifies CASSQSSRRGVDTQYF.

V is TRBV20-1 and J is TRBJ2-2; tentatively, D is TRBD2 (5 bases). Deletions cut 3 bases from V and 6 bases from J, with 11 bases between. The CDR3 is 13 residues long. Looked up from germline, CDR1 is DFQATT and CDR2 is SNEGSKA (reference sequence). CDR3 in amino acids: CSASAGMAGELFF. DNA for the CDR3: TGCAGTGCTAGTGCCGGGATGGCCGGGGAGCTGTTTTTT.

This chain uses TRBV7-2 with TRBJ2-1; D unclear. The CDR3 totals 14 residues. Germline V gene data show CDR1 as SGHTA and CDR2 as FQGNSA. The V end was cut by 8 bases, the J end by 5 bases, with 16 bases between. Here the CDR3 reads CASDRGNRHNEQFF. The CDR3 DNA is TGTGCCAGCGACCGTGGGAACAGACACAATGAGCAGTTCTTC.

The chain uses TRBV10-2 and TRBJ2-2; tentative D call: TRBD1 (5 bases). With 7 bases removed from V and 4 bases from J, the gap between germline ends came to 13 bases. Germline V gives CDR1 WSHSY, CDR2 SAAADI. The CDR3 covers 14 residues. The CDR3 DNA reads TGCGCCAGCACCGTGACAGACCTCACCGGGGAGCTGTTTTTT. Translating it yields CASTVTDLTGELFF.

CDR3 DNA sequence: TGTGCCAGCAGCGTAGGGGTGGGAGAGGACACCGGGGAGCTGTTTTTT. It translates to CASSVGVGEDTGELFF. The V call is TRBV9, the J call TRBJ2-2; maybe TRBD2 (5 bases). Germline CDR1 and CDR2: SGDLS and YYNGEE. V lost 0 bases and J 3 bases, leaving 12 bases between the germline ends. CDR3 length equals 16 residues.

V is TRBV6-5 and J is TRBJ2-7; D might be TRBD1 or TRBD2, each matching 5 bases. Per germline, CDR1 MNHEY and CDR2 SVGAGI. The CDR3 length is 11 residues. CDR3 residues: CAAGAAYEQYF. In DNA form, the CDR3 reads TGTGCGGCCGGGGCAGCCTACGAGCAGTACTTC.

V usage is TRBV5-1 and J usage is TRBJ2-1; D gene uncertain. The V gene lost 0 bases and the J gene lost 7 bases, with 14 bases spanning the gap. The CDR3 extends over 15 amino acids. Looked up from germline, CDR1 is SGHRS and CDR2 is YFSETQ. CDR3 bases: TGCGCCAGCAGCTTGGGGGTCGCGGTCAAGAATGAGCAGTTCTTC. Residues: CASSLGVAVKNEQFF.

This clonotype was recorded at least ten times. The gene calls are TRBV7-9 and TRBJ2-7; possibly TRBD1 for D (5 bases). The ends were cut back, 7 bases at V and 11 bases at J, with 18 bases in the middle. CDR3 length: 12 amino acids. CDR1 and CDR2 (germline): SEHNR, FQNEAQ (reference sequence). The CDR3 DNA follows: TGTGCCAGCACCCGATGGGGCTGGGAAAAGTACTTC. Translated, it gives CASTRWGWEKYF. The whole variable domain, remainder taken from reference TRBV7-9 and TRBJ2-7, is DTGVSQNPRHKITKRGQNVTFRCDPISEHNRLYWYRQTLGQGPEFLTYFQNEAQLEKSRLLSDRFSAERPKGSFSTLEIQRTEQGDSAMYLCASTRWGWEKYFGPGTRLTVT.

The chain couples TRBV27 to TRBJ2-7; 12 bases map to TRBD2. Germline V gene lookup returns CDR1 MNHEY and CDR2 SMNVEV (reference sequence). The CDR3 runs to 15 residues. The junction had 5 bases not matched to a gene; V was cut back by 6 bases and J by 2 bases. The CDR3 sequence is CASSRTSGRPYEQYF. The CDR3 coding sequence is TGTGCCAGCAGCCGCACTAGCGGGAGGCCCTACGAGCAGTACTTC.

CDR3 loop: CASSLGGGRSPLHF. In DNA form, the CDR3 reads TGTGCCAGCAGTTTAGGTGGGGGACGTTCACCCCTCCACTTT. The chain is built from TRBV12-3 or TRBV12-4 and TRBJ1-6; TRBD1 might be the D (5 bases). The ends were cut back, 1 base at V and 9 bases at J, with 10 bases in the middle. This CDR3 contains 14 residues.

This clonotype was picked up a small number of times. The chain links TRBV4-3 to TRBJ2-7; no clear D gene. The CDR3 sequence is 14 residues long. With 1 base removed from V and 4 bases from J, the gap between germline ends came to 11 bases. CDR1 and CDR2 from the germline V gene are LGHNA and YSLEER. The CDR3 sequence is CASSQATGRYEQYF. CDR3 nucleotide sequence: TGCGCCAGCAGCCAAGCCACGGGCAGATACGAGCAGTACTTC.

The gene calls are TRBV7-9 and TRBJ1-4; D may be TRBD1 (5 bases). Germline V gene lookup returns CDR1 SEHNR and CDR2 FQNEAQ (reference sequence). V gave up 4 bases and J gave up 14 bases, with 17 bases separating them. This CDR3 has 13 residues. This CDR3 reads CASSSSRGLFLFF. CDR3 DNA sequence: TGTGCCAGCAGCTCCTCTCGGGGCCTGTTCCTGTTTTTT.

This clonotype occurred many times. The rearrangement uses TRBV20-1 and TRBJ2-1; 7 nucleotides agree with TRBD1. This CDR3 is 13 amino acids long. V gave up 0 bases and J gave up 7 bases; unmatched junction bases: 3. Germline V lookup: CDR1 DFQATT, CDR2 SNEGSKA (reference sequence). CDR3 sequence: CSAREGRGNEQFF. For the CDR3, the DNA is TGCAGTGCTAGAGAGGGCAGGGGGAATGAGCAGTTCTTC.

V is TRBV6-5 and J is TRBJ1-3, with D unclear. Deletions cut 7 bases from V and 10 bases from J, with 14 bases between. Germline V gene sequence: CDR1 MNHEY, CDR2 SVGAGI. The CDR3 is 12 amino acids. The CDR3 reads CASKAGRGTIYF. CDR3 coding DNA: TGTGCCAGCAAGGCCGGCCGGGGAACCATATATTTT.

The chain joins TRBV6-1 to TRBJ2-2; D gene uncertain. Trimming removed 10 bases at V and 1 base at J, with 13 bases between. This CDR3 has 14 residues. Germline V gene data show CDR1 as MNHNS and CDR2 as SASEGT. The CDR3 nucleotides read TGTGCCACTGGGGTACGGCTGAACACCGGGGAGCTGTTTTTT. Its translation: CATGVRLNTGELFF.

The genes are TRBV29-1 and TRBJ2-2; 7 positions match TRBD1. The CDR3 spans 15 residues. Trimming took 6 bases from V and 7 from J; bases not matched to a gene: 14. CDR1 is SQVTM, CDR2 ANQGSEA, per germline. DNA for the CDR3: TGCAGCGTAGAGGGGGCAGGCGCCCTTGTCGGGGAGCTGTTTTTT. Translated: CSVEGAGALVGELFF.

This clonotype has just a few counts. This chain uses TRBV29-1 with TRBJ2-5; D not certain. Trimming took off 4 bases at V and 5 bases at J, with 5 bases between the two ends. Germline values: CDR1 SQVTM, CDR2 ANQGSEA. The CDR3 is made up of 10 amino acids. The DNA for the CDR3 is TGCAGCGTTGCGCGGGAGACCCAGTACTTC. Protein sequence: CSVARETQYF.

On this clonotype: One end of the junction is discordant with germline, which a read error may explain. V and J are TRBV5-1 and TRBJ2-1; unclear D gene. The CDR3 spans 13 residues. Germline-derived CDR1 and CDR2 are SGHRS and YFSETQ. CDR3 region: CASSLDPTGFLSF. CDR3 sequence (DNA): TGCGCCAGCAGCTTGGACCCTACTGGGTTCTTGTCCTTC. The whole variable domain, filled in from reference TRBV5-1 and TRBJ2-1, reads KAGVTQTPRYLIKTRGQQVTLSCSPISGHRSVSWYQQTPGQGLQFLFEYFSETQRNKGNFPGRFSGRQFSNSRSEMNVSTLELGDSALYLCASSLDPTGFLSFGPGTRLTVL.

The chain joins TRBV19 to TRBJ2-1; 7 positions agree with TRBD2. Germline V gene lookup returns CDR1 LNHDA and CDR2 SQIVND (reference sequence). This CDR3 has 16 residues. V was clipped by 0 bases and J by 3 bases; unmatched bases: 5. The CDR3 here is CASSIDRGRLYNEQFF. The CDR3 DNA follows: TGTGCCAGTAGTATAGATCGCGGGAGACTCTACAATGAGCAGTTCTTC.

The rearrangement joins TRBV27 to TRBJ1-1; D possibly corresponds to TRBD1 (5 bases). The CDR3 consists of 15 residues. V was shortened by 0 bases and J by 0 bases, with 8 bases between the two germline ends. The germline V gene has CDR1 MNHEY and CDR2 SMNVEV (reference sequence). The CDR3 region has the DNA TGTGCCAGCAGTTTATCAGGGGTCTTGAACACTGAAGCTTTCTTT. Amino acid sequence: CASSLSGVLNTEAFF.

This clonotype appeared a few times. V usage is TRBV6-2 or TRBV6-3 and J usage is TRBJ1-2, with TRBD1 identical over 7 bases. Losses at the gene ends were 6 bases for V and 1 base for J; bases not matched to a gene: 8. This CDR3 contains 15 residues. CDR1 and CDR2 from the germline V gene are MNHEY and SVGEGT. CDR3 residues: CASSRIDRDNYGYTF. The DNA for the CDR3 is TGTGCCAGCAGCCGGATCGACAGGGATAACTATGGCTACACCTTC.

This clonotype was observed a few times. The V and J genes are TRBV7-2 and TRBJ2-5, with 7 bases matching TRBD2. Germline V gives CDR1 SGHTA, CDR2 FQGNSA. This CDR3 spans 13 amino acids. The ends lost 10 bases at V and 5 bases at J; junction bases unmatched: 10. The CDR3 region is CATLSRGVETQYF. CDR3 in DNA: TGTGCCACCCTCTCCCGGGGGGTCGAGACCCAGTACTTC.

A few counts support this clonotype. The genes are TRBV12-3 or TRBV12-4 and TRBJ2-1, with D uncertain. This CDR3 has 16 amino acids. The V and J ends lost 3 bases and 0 bases respectively, with 12 bases between them. Here the CDR3 DNA reads TGTGCCAGCAGTTTCCAACGGATCAACTCCTACAATGAGCAGTTCTTC. It codes for CASSFQRINSYNEQFF.

In this sample, this clonotype turned up a few times. The chain employs TRBV6-5 and TRBJ2-5; D gene unclear. The germline V gene has CDR1 MNHEY and CDR2 SVGAGI. Trimming left V 4 bases short and J 0 bases short, with 9 bases between. The CDR3 consists of 14 residues. This CDR3 is CASSFRHDQETQYF. The CDR3 DNA reads as TGTGCCAGCAGTTTCCGACATGACCAAGAGACCCAGTACTTC.

V is TRBV6-1 and J is TRBJ2-2, with TRBD1 as a possible D gene (6 bases). The ends were cut back, 6 bases at V and 2 bases at J, with 13 bases in the middle. CDR1 and CDR2 from the germline V gene are MNHNS and SASEGT. The CDR3 has 15 amino acids. The chain's CDR3 is CASRHTGTNTGELFF. The CDR3 DNA sequence: TGTGCCAGCAGACACACCGGGACAAACACCGGGGAGCTGTTTTTT.